The entry below gives a single TCR beta chain sequence along with its context. What it binds is not known. This CDR3 is built from 15 residues. Between the trimmed V and J ends, which lost 0 bases and 7 bases, there was a span of 13 bases. The sample comes from a study of T cell repertoires in cytomegalovirus infection. Study-wide background: Through public TCR beta signatures, both CMV infection and matching HLA type were indicated. Overall study results and limits: Accumulated public TCR beta family frequency recognized individuals carrying CMV together with the relevant HLA. Ex vivo, HLA-C-restricted CMV-specific TCR beta clonotypes prevailed over the rest of the response.

TCRdb reanalysed the reads using MiXCR and keeps one entry per CDR3 protein. The sample includes about 740,000 distinct CDR3 sequences, 35% of them seen just once. The sequence derives from a human donor in good health (CMV status not recorded). Some clones in this sample may be carry-over from other donors' samples. The rearrangement joins TRBV12-3 or TRBV12-4 to TRBJ1-5; perhaps TRBD1 as D (5 bases). Sequencing was performed on PBMCs. CDR3 bases: TGTGCCAGCAGTTTAGCGCTCCAGGGCGGGCAGCCCCAGCATTTT. This encodes CASSLALQGGQPQHF.